The source of this T cell receptor beta chain is a study of vaccination and CD4 T cells after COVID-19. About the research overall: Stimulation used overlapping spike peptides from SARS-CoV-2, HCoV-NL63, HCoV-OC43 and HCoV-229E. Either a CEFX pool, an HIV-1 Nef pool, or no peptide was added to control cultures.

Sequencing of the DNA from cultured CD4+ T cells was carried out with the Oncomine TCR Beta short-read assay. One entry per CDR3 protein, called by TCRdb with MiXCR from the PCR reads. The data show just over 20,000 distinct CDR3 sequences, roughly 40% seen once. Judged by abundance, this clonotype is medium-sized (0.01 to 0.1%). Its antigen remains unidentified. Sample treatment: approximately 9-day PBMC culture with coronavirus spike peptide pools or control peptides (ViraFEST assay). The authors cultured 2 million to 2.5 million PBMCs per well with 9.5 to 10 IU/ml IL-2 and around 9.2 ug/ml peptide pools. This sequence was found in a human donor who had recovered from COVID-19. This specimen was CD4+ T cells from blood, cultured in vitro, taken after SARS-CoV-2 vaccination.

The CDR3 coding sequence is TGTGCCAGCAGTTTTGTAAATTCACCCCTCCACTTT. It is translated as CASSFVNSPLHF. This sequence joins TRBV27 and TRBJ1-6; no clear D. Trimming took 3 bases from V and 7 from J, leaving 4 bases between them. Germline loops: CDR1 MNHEY, CDR2 SMNVEV (reference sequence). This CDR3 is built from 12 residues.